The 13 T cell receptor beta chains below come from one sample, sequenced in a study of T-cell reconstitution after alpha-beta-depleted transplantation in children. TCRbeta library construction was performed incorporating unique molecular identifiers. TCRdb independently ran MiXCR on the PCR reads; one entry per CDR3 protein. The sample consists of approximately 590,000 distinct CDR3 sequences, 10% of them appearing once. The sample here was PBMCs from the stem cell graft donor, taken from the stem cell graft. The receptors come from a human donor who donated a stem cell graft to a child with acute myeloid leukemia.

In this sample, this clonotype turned up many times. The genes are TRBV7-9 and TRBJ2-5; no clear D. Germline CDR1 is SEHNR and CDR2 is FQNEAQ (reference sequence). Trimming cost V 5 bases and J 0 bases, with 19 bases left between them. The CDR3 totals 17 residues. The CDR3 loop reads CASSPLLILRDQETQYF. CDR3 bases: TGTGCCAGCAGCCCCCTTCTAATCCTTCGGGACCAAGAGACCCAGTACTTC.

This clonotype appeared a few times. CDR3 DNA: TGTGCCAGCAAGACGGCTAGCGGGGGGAGATCAACCTACGAGCAGTACTTC. It encodes CASKTASGGRSTYEQYF. The chain uses TRBV6-2 or TRBV6-3 and TRBJ2-7; the match to TRBD2 covers 11 bases. The CDR3 runs to 17 residues. V trimming: 7 bases; J trimming: 2 bases; junction bases outside the gene matches: 13. Germline CDR1 MNHEY, CDR2 SVGEGT.

For this clonotype: A much larger clone lies a single base off, so this may be a read error. The chain combines TRBV20-1 with TRBJ2-1; possibly TRBD2 for D (7 bases). Deletions cut 3 bases from V and 12 bases from J, with 12 bases between. Germline CDR1 DFQATT, CDR2 SNEGSKA (reference sequence). The CDR3 sequence is 11 residues long. Here the CDR3 reads CSASRGGVQFF. The DNA for the CDR3 is TGCAGTGCTAGTAGGGGGGGTGTGCAGTTCTTC.

This clonotype came up many times. V gene TRBV20-1 combines with J gene TRBJ2-1, with TRBD2 identical over 13 bases. V was pared by 6 bases and J by 3 bases, with 8 bases of the junction left unmatched. CDR3 length: 16 amino acids. Germline-derived CDR1 and CDR2 are DFQATT and SNEGSKA (reference sequence). For the CDR3, the DNA is TGCAGTGCGAGTAGGACTAGCGGGAGCCGCTACAATGAGCAGTTCTTC. Its translation: CSASRTSGSRYNEQFF.

The chain couples TRBV27 to TRBJ1-1; D is possibly TRBD1 (6 bases). The CDR3 is made up of 16 amino acids. CDR1 is MNHEY and CDR2 is SMNVEV in the germline V gene (reference sequence). Trimming took off 1 base at V and 4 bases at J, with 16 bases between the two ends. CDR3 region: CASSLLPGRGGTEAFF. The CDR3 DNA reads TGTGCCAGCAGTTTATTGCCAGGGCGAGGGGGCACTGAAGCTTTCTTT.

There are many counts of this clonotype. This chain uses TRBV20-1 with TRBJ2-3, with D uncertain. V lost 8 bases and J lost 4, with 16 bases in between. The CDR3 extends over 13 amino acids. Germline CDR1 is DFQATT and CDR2 is SNEGSKA (reference sequence). The CDR3 protein is CSLGPNHPDTQYF. The CDR3 DNA reads as TGCAGTCTCGGGCCCAATCACCCAGATACGCAGTATTTT.

This clonotype was observed a handful of times. The genes are TRBV24-1 and TRBJ2-1; 15 bases line up with TRBD2. The germline V gene has CDR1 KGHDR and CDR2 SFDVKD. J was trimmed by 8 bases and V by 4 bases; bases with no gene match: 5. The length of the CDR3 is 16 residues. Here the CDR3 reads CATSDWTSGRVYEQFF. The CDR3 DNA follows: TGTGCCACCAGTGACTGGACTAGCGGGAGGGTCTATGAGCAGTTCTTC.

This clonotype has more than one count but fewer than ten. The CDR3 DNA sequence: TGTGCCAGCAGCATCGCAGGGCCCCAAGGGAATGAGCAGTTCTTC. It translates to CASSIAGPQGNEQFF. The chain couples TRBV7-9 to TRBJ2-1, with D possibly TRBD1 on 5 matching bases. The CDR3 has 15 amino acids. Trimming took off 5 bases at V and 7 bases at J, with 18 bases between the two ends. The germline gives CDR1 SEHNR, CDR2 FQNEAQ (reference sequence).

There are a few counts of this clonotype. The chain combines TRBV15 with TRBJ2-5, with 9 bases aligning to TRBD1. CDR3 length: 15 amino acids. In germline, CDR1 is LNHNV, CDR2 YYDKDF (reference sequence). The J segment lost 5 bases and the V segment lost 2 bases, leaving 6 bases of the junction unmatched. CDR3: CATSRSDRGGETQYF. CDR3 bases: TGTGCCACCAGCAGATCCGACAGGGGGGGGGAGACCCAGTACTTC.

The chain has TRBV29-1 and TRBJ2-2; D perhaps matches TRBD1 (5 bases). The CDR3 runs to 13 residues. The germline V gene encodes CDR1 SQVTM and CDR2 ANQGSEA. The V gene lost 6 bases and the J gene lost 2 bases, with 10 bases spanning the gap. Here the CDR3 DNA reads TGCAGCGTGGACAAGGGTAACACCGGGGAGCTGTTTTTT. This gives the protein CSVDKGNTGELFF.

This clonotype has at least ten counts. The chain is built from TRBV5-1 and TRBJ2-3; D is uncertain. V lost 0 bases to trimming and J lost 2 bases, with 4 bases between them. This CDR3 is 13 amino acids long. In germline, CDR1 is SGHRS, CDR2 YFSETQ. CDR3 loop: CASSLGFTDTQYF. DNA for the CDR3: TGCGCCAGCAGCTTGGGGTTCACAGATACGCAGTATTTT.

This clonotype was observed a handful of times. CDR3 in DNA: TGCAGTGCTAGATCAATCGGTCACTACACCTTC. Its protein product is CSARSIGHYTF. The rearrangement links TRBV20-1 to TRBJ1-2; D is unclear. There are 11 residues in the CDR3. The V end lost 2 bases, the J end lost 10 bases, and 11 bases lay between the germline ends. The germline V gene has CDR1 DFQATT and CDR2 SNEGSKA (reference sequence).

This clonotype was picked up many times. V and J are TRBV7-8 and TRBJ2-1, with TRBD2 as a possible D gene (6 bases). The germline gives CDR1 SGHVS, CDR2 FQNEAQ. The CDR3 contains 14 residues. V lost 5 bases and J 2 bases, leaving 10 bases between the germline ends. The CDR3: CASSPWGAYNEQFF. CDR3 DNA: TGTGCCAGCAGCCCATGGGGGGCCTACAATGAGCAGTTCTTC.